This entry lists 13 T cell receptor beta chains sequenced from one sample in a study of T cell changes during pregnancy in multiple sclerosis. Profiling relied on immunoSEQ multiplex PCR, and the TCRdb table lists in-frame clones only, not all of them. The sample has about 64,000 clones, around 97% seen once. The sample was CD8+ T cells from peripheral blood mononuclear cells, taken after pregnancy. Receptor source: a female donor with multiple sclerosis, enrolled in a pregnancy study.

The chain combines TRBV7-9 with TRBJ1-4; maybe TRBD1 (6 bases). The CDR3 is made up of 16 amino acids. Germline values: CDR1 SEHNR, CDR2 FQNEAQ (reference sequence). V lost 6 bases to trimming and J lost 0 bases, with 14 bases between them. Here the CDR3 DNA reads TGTGCCAGCAGACCAACCGCAGGGGCAACTAATGAAAAACTGTTTTTT. This encodes CASRPTAGATNEKLFF.

The V call is TRBV6-5, the J call TRBJ2-3, with 7 bases identical to TRBD1. V gave up 2 bases and J gave up 9 bases; unmatched junction bases: 5. Germline assignment: CDR1 MNHEY and CDR2 SVGAGI. There are 13 residues in the CDR3. The CDR3 DNA is TGTGCCAGCAGTTACCATACAGGGGAGACGCAGTATTTT. This sequence encodes CASSYHTGETQYF.

J is TRBJ2-2 and V is TRBV18, with TRBD2 matching 14 bases. The germline V gene encodes CDR1 KGHSH and CDR2 LQKENI. This CDR3 is 19 amino acids long. Trimming removed 10 bases from V and 4 bases from J; junction bases left unmatched: 17. The CDR3 is CATQPGGLAGGPSTGELFF. CDR3 sequence (DNA): TGTGCCACCCAACCCGGAGGACTAGCGGGAGGCCCTAGCACCGGGGAGCTGTTTTTT. The whole variable domain, filled in from reference TRBV18 and TRBJ2-2, reads NAGVMQNPRHLVRRRGQEARLRCSPMKGHSHVYWYRQLPEEGLKFMVYLQKENIIDESGMPKERFSAEFPKEGPSILRIQQVVRGDSAAYFCATQPGGLAGGPSTGELFFGEGSRLTVL.

The chain has TRBV6-5 and TRBJ2-1; D remains unclear. The CDR3 length is 15 residues. Germline CDR1 reads MNHEY; CDR2 reads SVGAGI. Trimming stripped 5 bases from V and 2 bases from J, with 13 bases between. The CDR3 nucleotides are TGTGCCAGCAGTCCAGAGGCGCTCGCCTACAATGAGCAGTTCTTC. This sequence encodes CASSPEALAYNEQFF.

This clone has just a few counts. The chain recombines TRBV6-1 with TRBJ1-1, with D possibly TRBD1 on 6 matching bases. The germline V gene encodes CDR1 MNHNS and CDR2 SASEGT. The CDR3 has 13 residues. Trimming shortened V by 7 bases and J by 1 base, and 10 bases separated the two germline ends. CDR3 bases: TGTGCCAGCAAACAACAGGGGAACACTGAAGCTTTCTTT. Protein product: CASKQQGNTEAFF.

The chain carries TRBV27 and TRBJ2-3; TRBD1 is a possible D gene (6 bases). The ends were cut back, 7 bases at V and 6 bases at J, with 26 bases in the middle. The CDR3 spans 17 residues. Germline V gene lookup returns CDR1 MNHEY and CDR2 SMNVEV (reference sequence). The CDR3 bases are TGTGCCAGCATGGCCCCGAAAACAGGGTTTGGGATGGATACGCAGTATTTT. This translates into CASMAPKTGFGMDTQYF.

The chain links TRBV21-1 to TRBJ2-3; the D segment call TRBD1 is taken from the table without a DNA check. TRBV21-1 is tagged as a pseudogene. The CDR3 is 13 amino acids. This CDR3 is CASSKRRADTQYF. CDR3 DNA sequence: TGTGCCAGCAGCAAACGCAGGGCAGATACGCAGTATTTT.

This rearrangement joins TRBV5-1 to TRBJ2-5, with no clear D. Germline values: CDR1 SGHRS, CDR2 YFSETQ. The CDR3 is made up of 14 amino acids. V lost 0 bases, J lost 2 bases, and 8 bases lay in between. The CDR3 reads CASSLELPQETQYF. In DNA, the CDR3 is TGCGCCAGCAGCTTGGAACTGCCGCAAGAGACCCAGTACTTC.

V and J are TRBV6-5 and TRBJ2-7; tentatively, D is TRBD2 (6 bases). Germline values: CDR1 MNHEY, CDR2 SVGAGI. This CDR3 comprises 13 residues. V lost 5 bases to trimming and J lost 2 bases, with 10 bases between them. In DNA form, the CDR3 reads TGTGCCAGCAGTCCCGGGACTCCCTACGAGCAGTACTTC. This sequence encodes CASSPGTPYEQYF.

This chain uses TRBV10-3 with TRBJ2-7, with D possibly being TRBD1 (6 bases). CDR3 size: 14 residues. V lost 1 base, J lost 5 bases, and 12 bases lay in between. The germline CDR1 and CDR2 sequences are ENHRY and SYGVKD. The CDR3: CAISELQGVDEQYF. CDR3 in DNA: TGTGCCATCAGTGAGTTACAGGGCGTAGACGAGCAGTACTTC.

This chain links TRBV7-9 with TRBJ2-1; D might be TRBD2 (5 bases). CDR3 length equals 12 residues. V gave up 8 bases and J gave up 7 bases, with 12 bases separating them. Germline V gene lookup returns CDR1 SEHNR and CDR2 FQNEAQ (reference sequence). The CDR3 DNA reads as TGTGCCAGCTCCAGCGGCCTGAATGAGCAGTTCTTC. It is translated as CASSSGLNEQFF.

The V gene is TRBV5-1, the J gene TRBJ2-3; 8 bases match TRBD2. Germline trimming cut 6 bases from V and 3 bases from J; bases unmatched to any gene: 15. The CDR3 sequence is 17 residues long. Germline V gene data show CDR1 as SGHRS and CDR2 as YFSETQ. The CDR3 sequence: CASTATGTRGMTDTQYF. In DNA, the CDR3 is TGCGCCAGCACCGCCACCGGGACTAGAGGGATGACAGATACGCAGTATTTT.

This chain connects TRBV18 to TRBJ2-5; D uncertain. The CDR3 is 13 amino acids. Germline lookup yields CDR1 KGHSH and CDR2 LQKENI. V was trimmed by 3 bases and J by 2 bases, leaving 7 bases between them. In nucleotides, the CDR3 is TGTGCCAGCTCACCCGTGGAGCAAGAGACCCAGTACTTC. The encoded protein is CASSPVEQETQYF.